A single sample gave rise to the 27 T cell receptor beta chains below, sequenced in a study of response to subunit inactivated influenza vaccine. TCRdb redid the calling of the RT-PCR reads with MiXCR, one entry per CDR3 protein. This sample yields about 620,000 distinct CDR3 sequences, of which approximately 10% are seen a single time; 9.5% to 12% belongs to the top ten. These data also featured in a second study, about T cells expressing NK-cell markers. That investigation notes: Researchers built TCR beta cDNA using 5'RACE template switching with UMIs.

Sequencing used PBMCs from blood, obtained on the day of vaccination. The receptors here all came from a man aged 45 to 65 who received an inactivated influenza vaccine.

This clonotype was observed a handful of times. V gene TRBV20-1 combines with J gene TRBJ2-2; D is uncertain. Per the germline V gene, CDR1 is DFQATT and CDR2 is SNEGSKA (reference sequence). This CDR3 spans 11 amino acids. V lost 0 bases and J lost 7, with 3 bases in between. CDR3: CSARDVGELFF. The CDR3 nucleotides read TGCAGTGCTAGAGATGTCGGGGAGCTGTTTTTT.

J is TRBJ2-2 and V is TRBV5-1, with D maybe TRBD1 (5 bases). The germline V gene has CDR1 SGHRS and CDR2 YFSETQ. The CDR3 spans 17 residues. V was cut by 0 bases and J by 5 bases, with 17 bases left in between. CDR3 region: CASSLGGPTGRTGELFF. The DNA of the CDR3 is TGCGCCAGCAGCTTGGGGGGCCCCACCGGTCGTACCGGGGAGCTGTTTTTT.

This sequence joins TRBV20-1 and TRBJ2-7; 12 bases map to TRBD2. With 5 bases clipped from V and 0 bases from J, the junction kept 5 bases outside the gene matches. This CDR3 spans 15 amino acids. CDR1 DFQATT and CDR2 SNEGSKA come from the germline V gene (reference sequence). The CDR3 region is CSAYGLAGSSYEQYF. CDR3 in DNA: TGCAGTGCTTACGGACTAGCGGGGAGCTCCTACGAGCAGTACTTC.

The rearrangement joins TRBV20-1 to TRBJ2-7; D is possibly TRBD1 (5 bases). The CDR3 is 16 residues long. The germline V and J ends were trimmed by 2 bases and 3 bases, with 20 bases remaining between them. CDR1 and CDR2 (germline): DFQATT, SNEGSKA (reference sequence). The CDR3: CSARPKGAPQGYEQYF. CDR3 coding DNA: TGCAGTGCTAGACCCAAAGGGGCCCCCCAGGGCTACGAGCAGTACTTC.

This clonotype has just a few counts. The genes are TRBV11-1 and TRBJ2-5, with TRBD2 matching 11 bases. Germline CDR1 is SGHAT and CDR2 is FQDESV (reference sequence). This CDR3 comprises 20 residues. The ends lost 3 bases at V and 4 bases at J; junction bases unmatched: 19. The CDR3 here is CASSFYRGLAAPERVETQYF. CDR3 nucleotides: TGTGCCAGCAGCTTTTATAGGGGACTAGCGGCTCCAGAGAGGGTAGAGACCCAGTACTTC.

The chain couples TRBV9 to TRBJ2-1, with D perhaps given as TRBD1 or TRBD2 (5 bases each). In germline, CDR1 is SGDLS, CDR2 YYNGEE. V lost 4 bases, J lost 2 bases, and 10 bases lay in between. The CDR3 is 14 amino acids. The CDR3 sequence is CASSPRGPYNEQFF. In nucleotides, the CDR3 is TGTGCCAGCAGCCCGAGGGGTCCCTACAATGAGCAGTTCTTC.

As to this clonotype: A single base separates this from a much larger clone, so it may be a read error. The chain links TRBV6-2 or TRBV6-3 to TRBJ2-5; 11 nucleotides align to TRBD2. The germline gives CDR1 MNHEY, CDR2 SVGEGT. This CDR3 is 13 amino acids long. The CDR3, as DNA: TGTGCCAGCGAACTAGCGGGGGAAGAGACCAAGTACTTC. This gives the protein CASELAGEETKYF.

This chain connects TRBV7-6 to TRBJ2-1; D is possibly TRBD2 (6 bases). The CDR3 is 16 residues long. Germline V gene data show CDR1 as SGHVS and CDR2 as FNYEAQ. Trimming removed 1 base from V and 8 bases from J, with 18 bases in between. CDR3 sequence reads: CASSLEIRLVQDEQFF. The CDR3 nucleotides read TGTGCCAGCAGCTTAGAAATACGACTAGTACAGGATGAGCAGTTCTTC.

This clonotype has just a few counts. In nucleotides, the CDR3 is TGTGCCAGCAGCTTGGCGGGCGGATCCGGGGAAGCTTTCTTT. Translating gives CASSLAGGSGEAFF. The rearrangement links TRBV5-4 to TRBJ1-1; D not certain. The CDR3 has 14 residues. Trimming cost V 0 bases and J 8 bases, with 14 bases left between them. The germline CDR1 and CDR2 sequences are SGHNT and YYREEE (reference sequence).

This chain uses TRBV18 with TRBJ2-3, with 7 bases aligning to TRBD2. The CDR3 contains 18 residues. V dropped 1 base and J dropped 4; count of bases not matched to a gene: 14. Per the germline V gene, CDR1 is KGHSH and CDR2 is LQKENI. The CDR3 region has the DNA TGTGCCAGCTCACCACTTATGGGACTATCCTCAGCCGCAGATACGCAGTATTTT. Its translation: CASSPLMGLSSAADTQYF.

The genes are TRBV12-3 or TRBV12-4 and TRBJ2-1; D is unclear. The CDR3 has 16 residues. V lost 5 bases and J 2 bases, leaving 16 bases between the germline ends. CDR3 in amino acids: CASSRWGGLPYNEQFF. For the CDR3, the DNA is TGTGCCAGCAGTCGATGGGGTGGCCTACCCTACAATGAGCAGTTCTTC.

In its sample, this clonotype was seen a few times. The chain's CDR3 is CASRLAGARPLNEQFF. CDR3 coding DNA: TGTGCCAGCAGACTAGCGGGAGCGCGGCCACTAAATGAGCAGTTCTTC. The chain combines TRBV6-1 with TRBJ2-1, with TRBD2 matching 11 bases. The CDR3 totals 16 residues. Germline-derived CDR1 and CDR2 are MNHNS and SASEGT. Trimming at V came to 6 bases and at J to 7 bases, leaving 11 bases not matched to a gene.

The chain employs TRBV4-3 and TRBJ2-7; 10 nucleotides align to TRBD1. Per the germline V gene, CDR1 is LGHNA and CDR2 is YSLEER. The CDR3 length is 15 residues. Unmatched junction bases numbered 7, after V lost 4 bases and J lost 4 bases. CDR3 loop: CASSLGTGATYEQYF. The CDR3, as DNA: TGCGCCAGCAGCCTCGGGACAGGGGCTACGTACGAGCAGTACTTC.

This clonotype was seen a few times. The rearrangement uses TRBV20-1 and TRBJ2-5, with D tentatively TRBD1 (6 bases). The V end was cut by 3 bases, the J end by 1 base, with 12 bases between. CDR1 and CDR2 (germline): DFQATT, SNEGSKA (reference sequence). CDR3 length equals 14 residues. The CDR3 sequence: CSASDRPFQETQYF. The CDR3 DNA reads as TGCAGTGCTAGCGACAGGCCTTTCCAAGAGACCCAGTACTTC.

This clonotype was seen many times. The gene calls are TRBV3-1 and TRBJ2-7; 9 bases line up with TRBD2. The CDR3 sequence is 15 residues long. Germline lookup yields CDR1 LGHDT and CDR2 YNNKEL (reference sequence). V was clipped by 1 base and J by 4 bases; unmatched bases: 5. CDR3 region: CASSQASGNPYEQYF. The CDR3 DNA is TGTGCCAGCAGCCAAGCTAGCGGGAACCCTTACGAGCAGTACTTC.

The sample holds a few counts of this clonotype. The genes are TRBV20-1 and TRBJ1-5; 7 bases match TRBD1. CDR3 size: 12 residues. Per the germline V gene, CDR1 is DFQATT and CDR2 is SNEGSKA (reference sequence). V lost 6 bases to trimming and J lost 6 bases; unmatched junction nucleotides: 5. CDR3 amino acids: CSARQGSQPQHF. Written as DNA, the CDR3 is TGCAGTGCCCGACAGGGAAGTCAGCCCCAGCATTTT.

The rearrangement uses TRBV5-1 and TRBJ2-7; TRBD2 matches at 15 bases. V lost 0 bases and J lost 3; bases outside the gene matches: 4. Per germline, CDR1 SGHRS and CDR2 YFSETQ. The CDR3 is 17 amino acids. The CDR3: CASSLEGLAGGLYEQYF. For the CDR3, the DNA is TGCGCCAGCAGCTTGGAGGGACTAGCGGGAGGCCTCTACGAGCAGTACTTC.

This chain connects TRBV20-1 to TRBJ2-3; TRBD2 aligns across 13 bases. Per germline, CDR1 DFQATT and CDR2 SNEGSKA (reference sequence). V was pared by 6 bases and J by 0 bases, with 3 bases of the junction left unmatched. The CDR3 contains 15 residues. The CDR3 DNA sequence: TGCAGTGCGCGGACTAGCGGGAGAAGCACAGATACGCAGTATTTT. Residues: CSARTSGRSTDTQYF.

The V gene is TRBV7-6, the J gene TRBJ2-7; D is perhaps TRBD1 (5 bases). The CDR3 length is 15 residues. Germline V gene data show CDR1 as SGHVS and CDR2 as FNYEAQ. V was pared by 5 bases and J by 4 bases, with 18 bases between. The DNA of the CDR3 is TGTGCCAGCAGCCGGGCGGTCCAGGGTCGTTACGAGCAGTACTTC. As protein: CASSRAVQGRYEQYF. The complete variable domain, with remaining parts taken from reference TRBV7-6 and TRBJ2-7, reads GAGVSQSPRYKVTKRGQDVALRCDPISGHVSLYWYRQALGQGPEFLTYFNYEAQQDKSGLPNDRFSAERPEGSISTLTIQRTEQRDSAMYRCASSRAVQGRYEQYFGPGTRLTVT.

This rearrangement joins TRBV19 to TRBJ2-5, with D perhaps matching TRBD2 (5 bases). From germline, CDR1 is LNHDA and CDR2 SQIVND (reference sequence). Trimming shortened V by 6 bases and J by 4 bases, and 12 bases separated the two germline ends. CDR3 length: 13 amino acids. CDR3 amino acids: CASRRESSETQYF. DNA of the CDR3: TGTGCCAGTAGGAGGGAGAGTTCAGAGACCCAGTACTTC.

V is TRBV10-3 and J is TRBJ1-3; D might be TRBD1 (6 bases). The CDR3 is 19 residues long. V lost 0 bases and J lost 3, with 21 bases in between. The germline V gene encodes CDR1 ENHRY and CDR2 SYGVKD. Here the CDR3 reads CAISESLRRSGTSGNTIYF. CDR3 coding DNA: TGTGCCATCAGTGAGTCCCTTCGCCGATCCGGGACAAGTGGAAACACCATATATTTT.

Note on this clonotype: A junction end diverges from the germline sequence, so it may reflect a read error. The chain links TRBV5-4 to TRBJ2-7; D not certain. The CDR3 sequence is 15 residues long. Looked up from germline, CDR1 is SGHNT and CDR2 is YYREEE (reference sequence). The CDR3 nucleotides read TGTGCCAACAGCTTGGCACCGTCAAGCTCCTACGAGCAGTACTTC. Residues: CANSLAPSSSYEQYF.

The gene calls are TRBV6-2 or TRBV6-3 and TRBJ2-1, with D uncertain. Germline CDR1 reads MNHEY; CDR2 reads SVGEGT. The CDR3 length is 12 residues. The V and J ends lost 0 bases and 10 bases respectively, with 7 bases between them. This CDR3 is CASSYSTREQFF. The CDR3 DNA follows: TGTGCCAGCAGTTACTCTACTCGAGAGCAGTTCTTC.

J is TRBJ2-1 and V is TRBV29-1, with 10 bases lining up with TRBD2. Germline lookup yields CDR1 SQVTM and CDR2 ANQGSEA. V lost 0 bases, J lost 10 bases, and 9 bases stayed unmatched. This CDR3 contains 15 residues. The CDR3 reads CSVEDLAGANNEQFF. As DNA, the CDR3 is TGCAGCGTTGAAGATCTAGCGGGAGCAAATAACGAGCAGTTCTTC.

The CDR3 bases are TGTGCCAGCAGTTCGGTCGGGCTAGCGGGTGAAGAGCAGTACTTC. Translation gives CASSSVGLAGEEQYF. This sequence joins TRBV28 and TRBJ2-7, with 8 bases fitting TRBD2. Per germline, CDR1 MDHEN and CDR2 SYDVKM. The J segment lost 7 bases and the V segment lost 4 bases, leaving 12 bases of the junction unmatched. The CDR3 runs 15 residues.

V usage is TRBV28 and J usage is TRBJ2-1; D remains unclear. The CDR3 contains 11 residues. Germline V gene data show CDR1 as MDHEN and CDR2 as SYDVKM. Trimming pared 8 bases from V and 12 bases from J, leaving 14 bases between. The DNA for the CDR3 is TGTGCCAGCGCCCTCAAAGCGTCGCAGTTCTTC. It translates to CASALKASQFF.

As DNA, the CDR3 is TGCGCCAGCAGCTTGGTCCCTAGCGGGACCTACAATGAGCAGTTCTTC. Translated, it gives CASSLVPSGTYNEQFF. This chain joins TRBV5-1 and TRBJ2-1; 9 bases line up with TRBD2. Germline V gene lookup returns CDR1 SGHRS and CDR2 YFSETQ. The CDR3 has 16 amino acids. After removal of 0 bases from V and 2 bases from J, the junction contained 3 bases not matched to a gene.